The TCR beta chain under discussion was sequenced for a study of early T cells in non-severe SARS-CoV-2 infection. About the research overall: The authors sequenced bulk RNA from unsorted whole blood, leaving chains unpaired. Study outcomes and limitations: The study's VDJdb matching favored anti-spike CD8 responses and missed private and CD4 specificities.

At least ten counts were recorded for this clonotype. Its target is unknown. The germline V gene encodes CDR1 WSHSY and CDR2 SAAADI. The CDR3 runs to 13 residues. V gave up 0 bases and J gave up 2 bases, with 4 bases separating them. Researchers attached unique molecular identifiers to individual cDNA molecules. TCRdb reprocessed the 5' RACE reads with MiXCR, giving one entry per CDR3 protein. Among tens of thousands of distinct CDR3 sequences listed, approximately 6.2% were seen once. The rearrangement links TRBV10-2 to TRBJ1-2; D is uncertain. This sample comprised whole blood, obtained at baseline. The source is an adult who was a healthcare worker with PCR-confirmed SARS-CoV-2 infection or an uninfected control (not recorded which). The CDR3 region has the DNA TGCGCCAGCAGTGAGTCACGGAACTATGGCTACACCTTC. This sequence encodes CASSESRNYGYTF.